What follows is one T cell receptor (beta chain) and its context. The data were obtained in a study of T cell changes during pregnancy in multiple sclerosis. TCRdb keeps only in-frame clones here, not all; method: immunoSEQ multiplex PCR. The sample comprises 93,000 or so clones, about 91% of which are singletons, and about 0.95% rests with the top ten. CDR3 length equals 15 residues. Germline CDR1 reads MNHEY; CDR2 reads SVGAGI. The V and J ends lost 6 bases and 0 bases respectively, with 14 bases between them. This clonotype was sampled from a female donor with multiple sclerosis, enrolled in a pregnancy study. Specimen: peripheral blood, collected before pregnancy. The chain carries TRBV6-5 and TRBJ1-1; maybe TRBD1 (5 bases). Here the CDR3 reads CASRKTVRLNTEAFF. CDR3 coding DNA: TGTGCCAGCAGGAAGACAGTCCGCCTGAACACTGAAGCTTTCTTT.